The TCR beta chain described here comes from a study of T-cell reconstitution after alpha-beta-depleted transplantation in children. Per the germline V gene, CDR1 is MNHEY and CDR2 is SVGEGT. The CDR3 has 15 amino acids. The V and J ends lost 6 bases and 5 bases, in that order; junction bases with no gene match: 6. Preparation of the TCRbeta library involved a method that used unique molecular identifiers. TCRdb itself ran the PCR reads through MiXCR, one entry per CDR3 protein. The sample contains a few hundred thousand distinct CDR3 sequences, about an eighth of which appear only once. Specimen: PBMCs from the stem cell graft donor, collected from the stem cell graft. The rearrangement uses TRBV6-2 or TRBV6-3 and TRBJ1-5; 11 nucleotides align to TRBD1. This sequence originates from a human donor who donated a stem cell graft to a child with combined immunodeficiency. As DNA, the CDR3 is TGTGCCAGCAGACTCCTGGACAGGGGGCATCAGCCCCAGCATTTT. Amino acids: CASRLLDRGHQPQHF.